This T cell receptor beta chain came from a study of cytomegalovirus exposure and HLA in healthy donors. This clone was found a few times. The repertoire was sequenced with immunoSEQ multiplex PCR; TCRdb's copy has only in-frame clones and lacks some. Here the sample spans some 170,000 clones, less than 90% being singletons. This CDR3 comprises 12 residues. Germline-derived CDR1 and CDR2 are MDHEN and SYDVKM. Trimming took off 3 bases at V and 12 bases at J, with 11 bases between the two ends. While the first cohort had around 700 subjects, the donors belonged to the separate validation cohort of 100 to 150 subjects.

This chain joins TRBV28 and TRBJ1-4, with D perhaps matching TRBD1 (6 bases). This TCR was recovered from a woman in her twenties or thirties in good health and CMV-seronegative. Material: PBMCs. CDR3 residues: CASSLSRGELFF. CDR3 DNA sequence: TGTGCCAGCAGTTTGTCCAGGGGCGAACTGTTTTTT.